The clone carrying this T cell receptor (beta chain) occurred a few times. Those enrolled in Seattle joined during active infection and were followed longitudinally afterward. Assay used: immunoSEQ multiplex PCR; TCRdb lists only in-frame clones, some missing. The profile covers more than 25,000 clones, with approximately 85% appearing a single time and less than 35% taken by the ten largest. This CDR3 has 16 residues. V gave up 3 bases and J gave up 4 bases; unmatched junction bases: 12. Germline values: CDR1 SGHKS, CDR2 YYEKEE (reference sequence). This entry is derived from a study of blood T cell repertoires in COVID-19. Study details: Spain, Italy and the United States supplied samples that represented acute and convalescent COVID-19. T cells, B-cell-depleted T cells, or PBMCs provided the cDNA or gDNA that served as material.

This clonotype was sampled from a woman older than 75 with COVID-19, enrolled during active disease. The chain couples TRBV5-5 to TRBJ1-2; 7 bases are shared with TRBD1. The sample taken for sequencing was peripheral blood. Here the CDR3 reads CASSSTSTGVGYGYTF. CDR3 coding DNA: TGTGCCAGCAGCTCCACGTCTACAGGGGTCGGCTATGGCTACACCTTC.